This T cell receptor (beta chain) was recovered during a study of OX40 agonist ivuxolimab in advanced cancers. Study at large: Patients in dose escalation had liver, melanoma, kidney or head and neck cancers. Two patients with cutaneous melanoma and one with hepatocellular carcinoma, three in total, showed partial responses.

V was pared by 4 bases and J by 2 bases, with 14 bases between. Per germline, CDR1 SGHRS and CDR2 YFSETQ. This CDR3 region has 15 residues. Concerning this clone: Its antigen remains unidentified.

The repertoire was sequenced with immunoSEQ multiplex PCR; TCRdb's copy has only in-frame clones and lacks some. The data hold some 76,000 clones, with around nine tenths observed a single time. Regarding the study as a whole: The 0.1-3.0 mg/kg partial responders had among the lowest clonal expansion. Low normalized T-cell clonal expansion was also seen in some nonresponders.

The specimen was CD4+ or CD8+ T cells sorted from blood, collected in a trial of the OX40 agonist ivuxolimab. This TCR was recovered from an adult with an advanced solid tumor such as melanoma, head and neck, liver or kidney cancer. The chain is built from TRBV5-1 and TRBJ2-3; D might be TRBD2 (6 bases). This CDR3 is CASSPGGTDTDTQYF. CDR3 bases: TGCGCCAGCAGCCCCGGTGGGACTGACACAGATACGCAGTATTTT.